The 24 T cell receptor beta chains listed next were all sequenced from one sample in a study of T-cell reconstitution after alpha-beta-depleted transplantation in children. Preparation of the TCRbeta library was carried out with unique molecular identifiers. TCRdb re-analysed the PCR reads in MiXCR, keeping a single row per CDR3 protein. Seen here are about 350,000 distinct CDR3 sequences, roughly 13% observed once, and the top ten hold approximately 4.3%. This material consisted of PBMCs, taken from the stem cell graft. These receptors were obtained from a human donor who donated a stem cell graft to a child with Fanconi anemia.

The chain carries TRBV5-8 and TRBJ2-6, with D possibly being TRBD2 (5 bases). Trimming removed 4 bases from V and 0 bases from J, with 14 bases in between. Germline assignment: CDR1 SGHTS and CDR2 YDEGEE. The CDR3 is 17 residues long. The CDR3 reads CASSLGQRSSGANVLTF. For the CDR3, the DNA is TGTGCCAGCAGCCTTGGGCAGCGGTCCTCTGGGGCCAACGTCCTGACTTTC.

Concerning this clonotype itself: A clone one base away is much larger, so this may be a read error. Here the CDR3 reads CSSSSDLRETQYF. In nucleotides, the CDR3 is TGTTCCAGCAGCTCGGACCTCAGGGAGACCCAGTACTTC. The genes are TRBV7-9 and TRBJ2-5, with unresolved D. CDR1 is SEHNR, CDR2 FQNEAQ, per germline (reference sequence). The CDR3 is 13 amino acids.

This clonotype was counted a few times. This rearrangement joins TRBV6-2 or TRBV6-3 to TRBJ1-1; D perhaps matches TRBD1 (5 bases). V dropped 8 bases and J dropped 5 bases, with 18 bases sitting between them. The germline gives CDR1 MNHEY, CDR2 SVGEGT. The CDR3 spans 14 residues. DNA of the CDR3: TGTGCCAGCGATCTCCTGGGGGGGAGGACTGAAGCTTTCTTT. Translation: CASDLLGGRTEAFF.

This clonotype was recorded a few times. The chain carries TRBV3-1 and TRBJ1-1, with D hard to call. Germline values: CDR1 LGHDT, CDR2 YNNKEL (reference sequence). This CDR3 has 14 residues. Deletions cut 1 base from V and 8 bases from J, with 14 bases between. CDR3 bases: TGTGCCAGCAGCCAAGGGCCGGCGGACGGAGAAGCTTTCTTT. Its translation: CASSQGPADGEAFF.

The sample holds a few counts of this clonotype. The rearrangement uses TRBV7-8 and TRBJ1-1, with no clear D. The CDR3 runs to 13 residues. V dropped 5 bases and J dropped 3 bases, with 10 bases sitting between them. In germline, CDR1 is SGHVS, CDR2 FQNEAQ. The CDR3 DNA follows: TGTGCCAGCAGCAATTGGCAGGACACTGAAGCTTTCTTT. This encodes CASSNWQDTEAFF.

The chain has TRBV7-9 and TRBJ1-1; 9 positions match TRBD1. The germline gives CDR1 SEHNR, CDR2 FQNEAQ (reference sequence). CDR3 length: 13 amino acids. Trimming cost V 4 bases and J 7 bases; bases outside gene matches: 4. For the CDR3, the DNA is TGTGCCAGCAGCTATACAGGGGGCGGTGAAGCTTTCTTT. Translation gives CASSYTGGGEAFF. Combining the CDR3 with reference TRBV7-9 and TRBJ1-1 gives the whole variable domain DTGVSQNPRHKITKRGQNVTFRCDPISEHNRLYWYRQTLGQGPEFLTYFQNEAQLEKSRLLSDRFSAERPKGSFSTLEIQRTEQGDSAMYLCASSYTGGGEAFFGQGTRLTVV.

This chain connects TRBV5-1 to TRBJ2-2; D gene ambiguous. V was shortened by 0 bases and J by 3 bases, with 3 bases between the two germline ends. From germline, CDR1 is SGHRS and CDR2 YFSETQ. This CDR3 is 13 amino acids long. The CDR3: CASSLGHTGELFF. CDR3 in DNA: TGCGCCAGCAGCTTGGGCCACACCGGGGAGCTGTTTTTT.

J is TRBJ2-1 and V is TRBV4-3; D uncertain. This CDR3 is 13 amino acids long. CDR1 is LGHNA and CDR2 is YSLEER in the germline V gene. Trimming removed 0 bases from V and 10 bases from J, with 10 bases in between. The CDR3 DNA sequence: TGCGCCAGCAGCCAAGAATTCGGAGCAGAGCAGTTCTTC. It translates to CASSQEFGAEQFF.

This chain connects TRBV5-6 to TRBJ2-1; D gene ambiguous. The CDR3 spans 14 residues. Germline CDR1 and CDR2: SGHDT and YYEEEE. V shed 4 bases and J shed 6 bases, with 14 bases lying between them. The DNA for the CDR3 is TGTGCCAGCAGCCTGAAGGGTCTTAGCAATGAGCAGTTCTTC. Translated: CASSLKGLSNEQFF.

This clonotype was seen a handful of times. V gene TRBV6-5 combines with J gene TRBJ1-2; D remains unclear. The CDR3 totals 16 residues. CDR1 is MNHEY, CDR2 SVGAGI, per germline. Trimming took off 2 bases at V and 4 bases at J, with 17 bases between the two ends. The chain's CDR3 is CASSYLTGRPSYGYTF. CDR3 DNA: TGTGCCAGCAGTTACCTCACGGGCAGGCCCTCCTATGGCTACACCTTC.

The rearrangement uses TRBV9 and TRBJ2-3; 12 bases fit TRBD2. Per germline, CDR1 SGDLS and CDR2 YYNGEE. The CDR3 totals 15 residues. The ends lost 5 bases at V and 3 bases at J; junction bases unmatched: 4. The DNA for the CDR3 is TGTGCCAGCAGGAGGACTAGCGGGGCTACAGATACGCAGTATTTT. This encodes CASRRTSGATDTQYF.

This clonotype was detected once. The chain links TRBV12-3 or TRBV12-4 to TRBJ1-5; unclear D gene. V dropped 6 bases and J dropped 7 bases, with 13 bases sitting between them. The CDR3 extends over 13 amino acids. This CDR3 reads CASSRELPQPQHF. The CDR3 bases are TGTGCCAGCAGCCGGGAGTTACCCCAGCCCCAGCATTTT.

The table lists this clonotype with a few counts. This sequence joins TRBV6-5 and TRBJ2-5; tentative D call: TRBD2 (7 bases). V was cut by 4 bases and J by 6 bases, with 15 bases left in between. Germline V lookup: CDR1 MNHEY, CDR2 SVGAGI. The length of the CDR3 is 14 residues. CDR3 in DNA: TGTGCCAGCAGTTCCCTGACGGGGGGCCAGACCCAGTACTTC. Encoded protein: CASSSLTGGQTQYF.

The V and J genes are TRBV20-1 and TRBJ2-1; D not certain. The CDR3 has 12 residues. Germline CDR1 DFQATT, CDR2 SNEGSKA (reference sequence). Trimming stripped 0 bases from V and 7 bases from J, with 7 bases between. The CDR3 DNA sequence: TGCAGTGCTAGAGACCGGAAGAATGAGCAGTTCTTC. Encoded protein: CSARDRKNEQFF.

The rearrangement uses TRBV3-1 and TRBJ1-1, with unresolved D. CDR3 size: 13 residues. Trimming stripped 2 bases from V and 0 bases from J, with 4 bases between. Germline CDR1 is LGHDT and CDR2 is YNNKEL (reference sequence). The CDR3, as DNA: TGTGCCAGCAGCCAACTTATGAACACTGAAGCTTTCTTT. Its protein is CASSQLMNTEAFF.

CDR3 in amino acids: CASSLGLAGIYEQYV. Here the CDR3 DNA reads TGTGCCAGCAGCTTAGGACTAGCGGGGATCTACGAGCAGTACGTC. J is TRBJ2-7 and V is TRBV12-3 or TRBV12-4, with 12 bases lining up with TRBD2. This CDR3 has 15 amino acids.

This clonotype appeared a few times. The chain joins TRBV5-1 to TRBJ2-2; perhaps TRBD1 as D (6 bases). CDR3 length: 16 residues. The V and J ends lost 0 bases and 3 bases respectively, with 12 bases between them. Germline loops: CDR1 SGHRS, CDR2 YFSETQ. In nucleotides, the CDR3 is TGCGCCAGCAGCTTGGAACAGGGTCTTTACACCGGGGAGCTGTTTTTT. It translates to CASSLEQGLYTGELFF.

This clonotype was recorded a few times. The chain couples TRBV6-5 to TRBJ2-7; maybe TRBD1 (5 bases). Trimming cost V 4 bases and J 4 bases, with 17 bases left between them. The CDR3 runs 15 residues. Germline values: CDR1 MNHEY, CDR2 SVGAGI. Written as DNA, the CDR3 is TGTGCCAGCAGTTCCCTAGGGGAAGGGGTTTACGAGCAGTACTTC. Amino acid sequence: CASSSLGEGVYEQYF.

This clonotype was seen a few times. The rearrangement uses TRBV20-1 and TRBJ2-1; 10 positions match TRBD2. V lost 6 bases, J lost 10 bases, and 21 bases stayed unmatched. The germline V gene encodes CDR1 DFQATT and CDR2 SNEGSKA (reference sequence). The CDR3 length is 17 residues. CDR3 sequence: CSAPAERGGRRAGEQFF. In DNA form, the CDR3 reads TGCAGTGCCCCCGCAGAGCGGGGGGGCCGTCGGGCTGGAGAGCAGTTCTTC.

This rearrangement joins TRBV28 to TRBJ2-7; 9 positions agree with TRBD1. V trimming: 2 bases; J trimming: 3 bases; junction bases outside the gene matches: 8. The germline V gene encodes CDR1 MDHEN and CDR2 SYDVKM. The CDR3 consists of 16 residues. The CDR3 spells CASSLSPGGQGYEQYV. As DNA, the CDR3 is TGTGCCAGCAGTTTAAGCCCCGGGGGACAGGGCTACGAGCAGTACGTC.

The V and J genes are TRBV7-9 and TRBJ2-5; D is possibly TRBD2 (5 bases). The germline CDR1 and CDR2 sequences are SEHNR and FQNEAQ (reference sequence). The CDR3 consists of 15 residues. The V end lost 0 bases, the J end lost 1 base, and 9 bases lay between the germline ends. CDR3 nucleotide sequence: TGTGCCAGCAGCTTAGCGCGGGTCCTCCAAGAGACCCAGTACTTC. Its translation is CASSLARVLQETQYF.

CDR3 nucleotides: TGTGCCAGCAGCTTAGTTCCGAAGATGAACACTGAAGCTTTCTTT. This encodes CASSLVPKMNTEAFF. The chain has TRBV7-2 and TRBJ1-1, with unresolved D. The CDR3 has 15 amino acids. V lost 1 base and J 0 bases, leaving 9 bases between the germline ends. Germline loops: CDR1 SGHTA, CDR2 FQGNSA.

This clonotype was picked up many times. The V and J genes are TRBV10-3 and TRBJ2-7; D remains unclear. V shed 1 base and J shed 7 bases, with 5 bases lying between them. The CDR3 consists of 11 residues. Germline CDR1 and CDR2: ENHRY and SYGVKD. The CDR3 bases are TGTGCCATCAGTGAGTTAAGAGAGCAGTACTTC. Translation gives CAISELREQYF.

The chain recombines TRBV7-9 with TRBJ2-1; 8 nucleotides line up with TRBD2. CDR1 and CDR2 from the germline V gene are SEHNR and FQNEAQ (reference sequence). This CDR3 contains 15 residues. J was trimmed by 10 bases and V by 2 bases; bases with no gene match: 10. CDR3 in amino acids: CASSLSRAGAREQFF. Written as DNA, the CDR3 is TGTGCCAGCAGCTTAAGTCGAGCGGGGGCACGAGAGCAGTTCTTC.